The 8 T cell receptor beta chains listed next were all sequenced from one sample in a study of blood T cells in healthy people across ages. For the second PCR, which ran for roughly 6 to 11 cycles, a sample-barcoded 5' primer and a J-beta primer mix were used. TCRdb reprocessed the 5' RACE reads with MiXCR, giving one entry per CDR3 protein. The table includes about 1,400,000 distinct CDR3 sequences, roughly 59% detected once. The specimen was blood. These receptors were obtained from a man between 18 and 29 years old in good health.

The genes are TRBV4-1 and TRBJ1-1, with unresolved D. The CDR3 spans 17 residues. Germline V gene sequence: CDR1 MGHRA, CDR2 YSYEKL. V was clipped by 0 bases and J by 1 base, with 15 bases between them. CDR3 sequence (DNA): TGCGCCAGCAGCCAAGATATAAGGGTCTCAAAGAACACTGAAGCTTTCTTT. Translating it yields CASSQDIRVSKNTEAFF.

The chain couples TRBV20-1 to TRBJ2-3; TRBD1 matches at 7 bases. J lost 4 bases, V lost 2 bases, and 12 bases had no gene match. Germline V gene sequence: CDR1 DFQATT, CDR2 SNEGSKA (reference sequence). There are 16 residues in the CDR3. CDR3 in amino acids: CSARPIRQGWADTQYF. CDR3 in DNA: TGCAGTGCTAGACCGATAAGACAGGGTTGGGCAGATACGCAGTATTTT.

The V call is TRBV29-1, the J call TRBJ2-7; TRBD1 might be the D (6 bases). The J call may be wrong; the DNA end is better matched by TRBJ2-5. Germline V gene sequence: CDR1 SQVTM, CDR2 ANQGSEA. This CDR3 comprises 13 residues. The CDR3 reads CSAALTGKETQYF. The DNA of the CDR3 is TGCAGCGCCGCCCTCACAGGGAAAGAGACCCAGTACTTC.

For the CDR3, the DNA is TGTGCCAGCAGCGTAGATGGTCCAGGGAATGGCTACACCTTC. Residues: CASSVDGPGNGYTF. This chain uses TRBV9 with TRBJ1-2, with a possible D match to TRBD1 (5 bases). The CDR3 is 14 amino acids. Germline V gives CDR1 SGDLS, CDR2 YYNGEE. V lost 0 bases, J lost 6 bases, and 12 bases lay in between.

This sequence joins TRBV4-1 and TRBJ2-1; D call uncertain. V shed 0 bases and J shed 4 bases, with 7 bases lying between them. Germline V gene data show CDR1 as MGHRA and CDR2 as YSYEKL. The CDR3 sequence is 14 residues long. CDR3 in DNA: TGCGCCAGCAGCCAAGATTACCAATACAATGAGCAGTTCTTC. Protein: CASSQDYQYNEQFF.

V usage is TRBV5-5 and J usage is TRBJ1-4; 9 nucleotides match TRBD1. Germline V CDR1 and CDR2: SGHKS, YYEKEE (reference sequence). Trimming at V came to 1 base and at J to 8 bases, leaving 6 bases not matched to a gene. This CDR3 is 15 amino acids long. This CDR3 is CASSLPGQGGEKLFF. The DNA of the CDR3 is TGTGCCAGCAGCTTGCCGGGACAGGGAGGGGAAAAACTGTTTTTT.

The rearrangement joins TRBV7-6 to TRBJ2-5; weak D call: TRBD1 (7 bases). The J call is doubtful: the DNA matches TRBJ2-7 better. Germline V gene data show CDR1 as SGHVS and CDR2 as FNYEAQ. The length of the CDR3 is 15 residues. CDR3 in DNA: TGTGCCAGCAGCCGCACAGGGGCGAGGGAGGACGAGCAGTACTTC. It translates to CASSRTGAREDEQYF.

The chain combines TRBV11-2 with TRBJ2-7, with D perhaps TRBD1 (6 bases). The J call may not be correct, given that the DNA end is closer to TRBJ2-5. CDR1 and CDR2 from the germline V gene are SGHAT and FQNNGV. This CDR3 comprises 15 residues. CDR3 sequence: CASSLTWTVLETQYF. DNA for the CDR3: TGTGCCAGCAGCTTAACTTGGACAGTCTTAGAGACCCAGTACTTC.